Below are 15 T cell receptor beta chains sequenced from a single sample in a study of early T cells in non-severe SARS-CoV-2 infection (dated by TCRdb to the early 2020s). Libraries came from 5' RACE. The sequencer listed for this sample is NextSeq 500. Using fastp trimming at Q25 and MiXCR clonotype assembly, TCRdb reanalyzed the public sequencing data and kept in-frame beta chains. Every distinct CDR3 protein forms one entry, paired with its most common genes and DNA. This sample has tens of thousands of distinct CDR3 sequences in its table, and 10% to 15% of those were observed once. Clones ranked in the top ten supply roughly 1.7% of the sample. What was sequenced was whole blood. These receptors were collected from an adult who was a healthcare worker with PCR-confirmed SARS-CoV-2 infection or an uninfected control (not recorded which).

This clonotype was observed many times. The chain is built from TRBV2 and TRBJ2-5; 8 nucleotides align to TRBD1. V was pared by 8 bases and J by 0 bases, with 5 bases of the junction left unmatched. Germline CDR1 is SNHLY and CDR2 is FYNNEI. The CDR3 sequence is 14 residues long. The CDR3 nucleotides are TGTGCCAGCCCAGGGGGCAGGTACCAAGAGACCCAGTACTTC. It is translated as CASPGGRYQETQYF.

This chain connects TRBV18 to TRBJ2-3; D gene unclear. Germline CDR1 and CDR2: KGHSH and LQKENI. V was cut by 4 bases and J by 1 base, with 9 bases left in between. The CDR3 runs to 14 residues. The CDR3 spells CASSQTRGTDTQYF. The DNA for the CDR3 is TGTGCCAGCTCACAAACGCGTGGCACAGATACGCAGTATTTT.

CDR3 protein: CASSPLGGGARNIQYF. CDR3 nucleotide sequence: TGTGCCAGCAGCCCCCTAGGCGGGGGGGCCCGAAACATTCAGTACTTC. The rearrangement uses TRBV7-2 and TRBJ2-4; 9 bases align to TRBD2. This CDR3 region has 16 residues. With 5 bases clipped from V and 6 bases from J, the junction kept 11 bases outside the gene matches. CDR1 and CDR2 (germline): SGHTA, FQGNSA.

This clonotype was counted at least ten times. The chain carries TRBV4-1 and TRBJ2-2; D is possibly TRBD1 or TRBD2 (6 bases each). The germline V and J ends were trimmed by 4 bases and 6 bases, with 18 bases remaining between them. Germline-derived CDR1 and CDR2 are MGHRA and YSYEKL. CDR3 size: 16 residues. CDR3 bases: TGCGCCAGCAGCCCTGGTCTTCAAAGGGGGGCCGGGGAGCTGTTTTTT. The encoded protein is CASSPGLQRGAGELFF.

This clonotype has more than one count but fewer than ten. At one of its ends the junction is not consistent with the germline gene, which may arise from a read error. The chain employs TRBV7-7 and TRBJ2-7, with D possibly TRBD2 on 5 matching bases. Germline assignment: CDR1 SSHAT and CDR2 FNYEAQ (reference sequence). The CDR3 is 13 amino acids. This chain's CDR3 is CASSLAPQAEQYF. Written as DNA, the CDR3 is TGTGCTAGCAGCTTAGCGCCGCAGGCCGAGCAGTACTTC. The full variable domain, completed using reference TRBV7-7 and TRBJ2-7, is GAGVSQSPRYKVTKRGQDVTLRCDPISSHATLYWYQQALGQGPEFLTYFNYEAQPDKSGLPSDRFSAERPEGSISTLTIQRTEQRDSAMYRCASSLAPQAEQYFGPGTRLTVT.

This clonotype was seen a handful of times. V gene TRBV2 combines with J gene TRBJ2-3; TRBD1 matches at 10 bases. Germline CDR1 and CDR2: SNHLY and FYNNEI. The trim removed 2 bases at V and 6 bases at J, leaving 8 bases unmatched. The CDR3 runs to 16 residues. CDR3 bases: TGTGCCAGCAGTGAATTCGGGACAGGGGACTTGGATACGCAGTATTTT. It is translated as CASSEFGTGDLDTQYF.

This clonotype was detected ten times or more. The chain's CDR3 is CASSLGNRAIYGYTF. The CDR3 DNA reads TGTGCCAGCAGTTTAGGGAACAGGGCGATCTATGGCTACACCTTC. The genes are TRBV12-3 or TRBV12-4 and TRBJ1-2, with D possibly TRBD1 on 6 matching bases. The CDR3 is 15 residues long. Trimming took 1 base from V and 4 from J, leaving 13 bases between them.

The table lists this clonotype with many counts. The chain links TRBV4-3 to TRBJ2-2, with unresolved D. The V end was cut by 4 bases, the J end by 6 bases, with 6 bases between. CDR3 length: 12 residues. The germline V gene encodes CDR1 LGHNA and CDR2 YSLEER. Here the CDR3 reads CASSPVAGELFF. The CDR3 DNA reads as TGCGCCAGCAGCCCAGTGGCCGGGGAGCTGTTTTTT.

J is TRBJ2-7 and V is TRBV12-3 or TRBV12-4; D unclear. The CDR3 extends over 14 amino acids. V was shortened by 3 bases and J by 4 bases, with 13 bases between the two germline ends. For the CDR3, the DNA is TGTGCCAGCAGTTTTGGTGTTGGAACTTACGAGCAGTACTTC. It specifies CASSFGVGTYEQYF.

This chain links TRBV3-1 with TRBJ1-1, with 7 nucleotides matching TRBD1. This CDR3 has 16 residues. Germline CDR1 LGHDT, CDR2 YNNKEL (reference sequence). Trimming cost V 7 bases and J 1 base; bases outside gene matches: 12. The CDR3 bases are TGTGCCAGCAAACCGGGACAGCTAACCGGGAACACTGAAGCTTTCTTT. It codes for CASKPGQLTGNTEAFF.

This clonotype was counted at least ten times. The V and J genes are TRBV5-1 and TRBJ2-1, with 12 bases aligning to TRBD1. The CDR3 totals 15 residues. CDR1 is SGHRS, CDR2 YFSETQ, per germline. The V gene end was trimmed by 0 bases and the J gene end by 8 bases; junction bases not matched to a gene: 3. This chain's CDR3 is CASSLGDRGLHEQFF. CDR3 sequence (DNA): TGCGCCAGCAGCTTGGGGGACAGGGGGCTCCATGAGCAGTTCTTC.

This clonotype has more than one count but fewer than ten. The chain employs TRBV6-5 and TRBJ2-7; D gene ambiguous. Germline lookup yields CDR1 MNHEY and CDR2 SVGAGI. The CDR3 extends over 13 amino acids. With 0 bases removed from V and 4 bases from J, the gap between germline ends came to 7 bases. CDR3 bases: TGTGCCAGCAGTTACTCGGGCCTTTACGAGCAGTACTTC. Residues: CASSYSGLYEQYF.

This chain links TRBV2 with TRBJ1-1; D is undetermined. Trimming cost V 7 bases and J 0 bases, with 9 bases left between them. CDR1 and CDR2 from the germline V gene are SNHLY and FYNNEI. The CDR3 spans 13 residues. DNA for the CDR3: TGTGCCAGCACGCAGTCCTTGAACACTGAAGCTTTCTTT. As protein: CASTQSLNTEAFF.

This chain's CDR3 is CSAEGGSGNTIYF. The CDR3 DNA reads TGCAGTGCCGAGGGGGGTTCTGGAAACACCATATATTTT. The chain uses TRBV20-1 and TRBJ1-3, with a tentative D call TRBD1 (6 bases). Per the germline V gene, CDR1 is DFQATT and CDR2 is SNEGSKA (reference sequence). Trimming pared 6 bases from V and 1 base from J, leaving 10 bases between. There are 13 residues in the CDR3.

This clonotype appeared many times. The V call is TRBV6-5, the J call TRBJ2-1, with D uncertain. The CDR3 totals 13 residues. Germline V gene lookup returns CDR1 MNHEY and CDR2 SVGAGI. V was cut by 11 bases and J by 4 bases, with 15 bases left in between. The CDR3 DNA reads TGTGCCTCCCACGGGCGCCCGTACAATGAGCAGTTCTTC. This sequence encodes CASHGRPYNEQFF.